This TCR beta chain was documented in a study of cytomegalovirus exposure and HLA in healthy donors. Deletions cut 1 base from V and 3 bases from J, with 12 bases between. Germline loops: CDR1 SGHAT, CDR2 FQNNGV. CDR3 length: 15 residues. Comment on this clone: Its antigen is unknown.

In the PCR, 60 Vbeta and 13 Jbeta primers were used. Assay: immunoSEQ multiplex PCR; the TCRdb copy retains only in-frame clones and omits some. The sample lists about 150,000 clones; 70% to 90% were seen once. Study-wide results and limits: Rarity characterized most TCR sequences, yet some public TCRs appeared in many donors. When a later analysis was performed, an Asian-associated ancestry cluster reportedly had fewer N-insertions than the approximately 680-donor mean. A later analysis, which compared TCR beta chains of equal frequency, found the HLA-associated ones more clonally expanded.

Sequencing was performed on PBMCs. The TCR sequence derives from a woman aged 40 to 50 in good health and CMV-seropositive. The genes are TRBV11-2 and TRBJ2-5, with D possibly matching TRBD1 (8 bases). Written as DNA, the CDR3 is TGTGCCAGCAGCTTAGTTACAGGGGGGGAAGAGACCCAGTACTTC. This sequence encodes CASSLVTGGEETQYF.